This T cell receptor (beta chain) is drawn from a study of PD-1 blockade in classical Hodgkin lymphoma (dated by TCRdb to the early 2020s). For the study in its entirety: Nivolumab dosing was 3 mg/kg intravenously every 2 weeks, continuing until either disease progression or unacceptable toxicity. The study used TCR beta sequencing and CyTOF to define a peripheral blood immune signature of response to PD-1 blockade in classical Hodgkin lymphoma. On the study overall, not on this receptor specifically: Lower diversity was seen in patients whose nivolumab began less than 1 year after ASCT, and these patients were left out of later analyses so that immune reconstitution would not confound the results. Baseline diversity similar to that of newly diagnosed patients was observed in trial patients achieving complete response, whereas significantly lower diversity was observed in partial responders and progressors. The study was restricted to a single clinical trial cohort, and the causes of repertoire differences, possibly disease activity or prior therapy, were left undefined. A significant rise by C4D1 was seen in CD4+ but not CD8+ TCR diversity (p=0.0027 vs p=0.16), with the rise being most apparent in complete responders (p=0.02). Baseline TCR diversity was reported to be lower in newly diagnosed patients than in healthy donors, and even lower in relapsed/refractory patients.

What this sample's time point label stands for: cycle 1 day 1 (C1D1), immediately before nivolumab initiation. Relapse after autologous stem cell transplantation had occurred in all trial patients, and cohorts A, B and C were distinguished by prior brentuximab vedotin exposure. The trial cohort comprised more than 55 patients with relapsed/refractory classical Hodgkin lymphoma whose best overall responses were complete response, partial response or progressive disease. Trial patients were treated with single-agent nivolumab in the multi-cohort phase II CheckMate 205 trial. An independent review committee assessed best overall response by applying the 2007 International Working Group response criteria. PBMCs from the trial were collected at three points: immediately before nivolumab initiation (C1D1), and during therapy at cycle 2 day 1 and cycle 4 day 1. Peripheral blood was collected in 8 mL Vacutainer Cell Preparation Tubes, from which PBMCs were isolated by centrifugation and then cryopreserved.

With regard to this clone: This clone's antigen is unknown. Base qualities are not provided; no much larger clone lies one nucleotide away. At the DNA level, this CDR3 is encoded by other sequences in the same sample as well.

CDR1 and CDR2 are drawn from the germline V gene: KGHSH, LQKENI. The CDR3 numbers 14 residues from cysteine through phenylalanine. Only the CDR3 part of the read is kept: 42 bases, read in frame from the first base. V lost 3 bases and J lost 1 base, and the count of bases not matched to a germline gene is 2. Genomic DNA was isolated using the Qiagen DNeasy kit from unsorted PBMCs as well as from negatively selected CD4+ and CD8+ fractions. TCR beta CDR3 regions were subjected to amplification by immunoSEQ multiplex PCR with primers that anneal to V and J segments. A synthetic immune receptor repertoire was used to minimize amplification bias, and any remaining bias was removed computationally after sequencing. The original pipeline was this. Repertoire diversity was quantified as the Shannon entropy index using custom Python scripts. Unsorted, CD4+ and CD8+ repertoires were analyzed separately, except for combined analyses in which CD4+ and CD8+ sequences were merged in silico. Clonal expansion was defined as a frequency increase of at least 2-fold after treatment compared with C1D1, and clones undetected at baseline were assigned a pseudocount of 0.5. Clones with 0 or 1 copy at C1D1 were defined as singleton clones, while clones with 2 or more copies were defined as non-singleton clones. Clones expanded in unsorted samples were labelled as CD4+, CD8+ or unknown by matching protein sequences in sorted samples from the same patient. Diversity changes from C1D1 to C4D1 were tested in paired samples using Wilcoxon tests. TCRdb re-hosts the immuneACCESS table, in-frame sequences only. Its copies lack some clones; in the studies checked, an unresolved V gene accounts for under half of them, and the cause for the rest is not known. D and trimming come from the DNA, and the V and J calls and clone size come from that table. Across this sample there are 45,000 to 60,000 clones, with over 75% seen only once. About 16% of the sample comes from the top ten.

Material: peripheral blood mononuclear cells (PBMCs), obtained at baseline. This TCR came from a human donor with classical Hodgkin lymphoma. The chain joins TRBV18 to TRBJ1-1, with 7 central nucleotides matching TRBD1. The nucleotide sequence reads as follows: TGTGCCAGCTCACCCGACAGGGCGAACACTGAAGCTTTCTTT. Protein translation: CASSPDRANTEAFF.